This TCR beta chain was documented in a study of T cell responses to AZD1222 COVID-19 vaccine. About the study: Researchers grouped second doses given at about 4 or about 12 weeks into one pool.

The V end was cut by 6 bases, the J end by 2 bases, with 10 bases between. This CDR3 spans 13 amino acids. Only in-frame clones appear in the TCRdb table, and some are missing; sequencing was by immunoSEQ multiplex PCR. The repertoire includes over 130,000 clones, 85% to 95% of them detected once, and 5.1% sits in the top ten. The V gene is TRBV12-3 or TRBV12-4, the J gene TRBJ1-1; no clear D gene. Sequencing was performed on peripheral blood, taken on day 0 of AZD1222 vaccination. The sequence was collected from an adult in good health. The DNA of the CDR3 is TGTGCCAGCAGAGAACGGACCAACACTGAAGCTTTCTTT. It is translated as CASRERTNTEAFF.